This T cell receptor (beta chain) was captured in a study of cytomegalovirus exposure and HLA in healthy donors. On the study more broadly: An early release of data contained approximately 80 million unique TCRs, which came from HLA-typed donors. Study-level points and caveats: The analysis excluded some indistinguishable V segments, including TRBV6-2 and TRBV6-3. In a later analysis, several top co-occurrence clusters appeared linked to parvovirus B19, influenza, CMV and Epstein-Barr virus.

V lost 3 bases to trimming and J lost 3 bases; unmatched junction nucleotides: 13. This CDR3 comprises 18 residues. Germline lookup yields CDR1 SGHVS and CDR2 FNYEAQ. Concerning this clone: Antigen: not known.

PCR was performed using 60 Vbeta and 13 Jbeta primers. The table came from immunoSEQ multiplex PCR; TCRdb's copy has only in-frame clones and leaves some out. The sample holds some 45,000 clones; about 70% are singletons and the top ten take approximately 6.8%. The sample comprised PBMCs. This chain joins TRBV7-6 and TRBJ2-3; 9 bases map to TRBD1. This sequence originates from a man aged 30 to 39 in good health and CMV-seronegative. CDR3 sequence reads: CASSFGGGTGTGTDTQYF. CDR3 in DNA: TGTGCCAGCAGCTTCGGGGGAGGGACCGGGACAGGGACAGATACGCAGTATTTT.